The TCR beta chain under discussion was sequenced for a study of identical twins. Study-wide findings and caveats: Zero-insertion findings could be partly confounded by invariant cells (MAIT and iNKT cells).

Many counts were recorded for this clonotype. Its specificity is not known. TCRdb passed the 5' RACE reads through MiXCR, listing each CDR3 protein once. The sample lists a few hundred thousand distinct CDR3 sequences, less than 9% seen once, with more than 2% in the top ten. The germline gives CDR1 SGHRS, CDR2 YFSETQ. The germline V and J ends were trimmed by 6 bases and 0 bases, with 10 bases remaining between them. This CDR3 region has 14 residues. These sequences were also reported in another study, on yellow fever vaccine responses in identical twins. As reported in that work: After vaccination, twins' T cell response reportedly seemed partly convergent, partly personalized.

V usage is TRBV5-1 and J usage is TRBJ1-3, with D uncertain. Sequencing was carried out using memory (CD45RO+) T cells sorted from blood. The source of this sequence is a woman between 18 and 29 years old in good health. CDR3 region: CASITPDSGNTIYF. The CDR3 DNA reads TGCGCCAGCATTACTCCAGACTCTGGAAACACCATATATTTT. The complete variable domain, with remaining parts taken from reference TRBV5-1 and TRBJ1-3, reads KAGVTQTPRYLIKTRGQQVTLSCSPISGHRSVSWYQQTPGQGLQFLFEYFSETQRNKGNFPGRFSGRQFSNSRSEMNVSTLELGDSALYLCASITPDSGNTIYFGEGSWLTVV.